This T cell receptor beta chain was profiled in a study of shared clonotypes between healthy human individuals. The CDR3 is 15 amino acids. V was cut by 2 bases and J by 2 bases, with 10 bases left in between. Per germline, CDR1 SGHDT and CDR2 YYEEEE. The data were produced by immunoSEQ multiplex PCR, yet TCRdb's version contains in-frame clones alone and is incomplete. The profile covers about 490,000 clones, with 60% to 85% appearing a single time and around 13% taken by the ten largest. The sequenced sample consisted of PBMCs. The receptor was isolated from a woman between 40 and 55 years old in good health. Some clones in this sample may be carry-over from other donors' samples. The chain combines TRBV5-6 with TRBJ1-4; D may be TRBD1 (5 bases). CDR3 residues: CASSFQGGTNEKLFF. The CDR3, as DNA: TGTGCCAGCAGCTTCCAGGGCGGTACTAATGAAAAACTGTTTTTT.